The rows below give T cell receptor beta chains drawn from one sample of a study of somatic mutations in cytotoxic T cells in rheumatoid arthritis. Sequencing was performed with immunoSEQ multiplex PCR; in TCRdb, only in-frame clones are kept and a portion is missing. The data contain more than 35,000 clones, more than 80% of them singletons. Specimen: CD8+ T cells sorted from blood. These receptors all come from a man aged 35-49 years in good health. Each CDR3 is given with its conserved first and last residue. The D gene is left open where the match is weak. Not all rows give a size; the values are once, few, many and, for expanded clones, a class.

clone size | J gene | V gene | D gene | CDR3 DNA | CDR3 protein
. | TRBJ1-3 | TRBV6-5 | TRBD1 | TGTGCCAGCAGTTACCAGGGGGACGGAAACACCATATATTTT | CASSYQGDGNTIYF
once | TRBJ2-5 | TRBV13 | . | TGTGCCAGCAGCTTAGTCTCGGGGGACCAAGAGACCCAGTACTTC | CASSLVSGDQETQYF
. | TRBJ2-2 | TRBV29-1 | TRBD1 | TGCAGCGCCTTGACAGGGTTTCGCACCGGGGAGCTGTTTTTT | CSALTGFRTGELFF
few | TRBJ2-7 | TRBV4-1 | TRBD1 | TGCGCCAGCAGCCAAGAACAGGACAGGAGCTCCTACGAGCAGTACTTC | CASSQEQDRSSYEQYF
. | TRBJ2-7 | TRBV28 | TRBD1 | TGTGCCAGCAGGCTGCCACAGGGGGCATCGACCTACGAGCAGTACTTC | CASRLPQGASTYEQYF
once | TRBJ2-7 | TRBV6-6 | . | TGTGCCAGCAGTTCTATCACAACGCGTACGGACGAGCAGTACTTC | CASSSITTRTDEQYF
. | TRBJ2-1 | TRBV6-1 | TRBD2 | TGTGCCAGCTCGAGGGCAGCGGGAGCCAGGAATGAGCAGTTCTTC | CASSRAAGARNEQFF
. | TRBJ1-5 | TRBV4-1 | . | TGCGCCAGCAGCCAAGATCGGGGGGGGGAACAGCCCCAGCATTTT | CASSQDRGGEQPQHF
. | TRBJ2-7 | TRBV27 | . | TGTGCCAGCAGTTTATCAGTGTCCTACGAGCAGTACTTC | CASSLSVSYEQYF
. | TRBJ1-1 | TRBV28 | . | TGTGCCAGCAGCGGACAGAGGGAAGCTTTCTTT | CASSGQREAFF
. | TRBJ2-1 | TRBV19 | . | TGTGCCAGTAGTATCAACCCAGGGGCCCTCGGTGAGCAGTTCTTC | CASSINPGALGEQFF
. | TRBJ2-7 | TRBV5-8 | . | TGTGCCAGCAGCTCGACGAATATGGACAGTCGTCTGTACTTC | CASSSTNMDSRLYF
. | TRBJ1-2 | TRBV9 | . | TGTGCCAGCAGCGCCGGCGTCTATGGCTACACCTTC | CASSAGVYGYTF
. | TRBJ2-2 | TRBV29-1 | . | TGCAGTGCCACGGCGAACACCGGGGAGCTGTTTTTT | CSATANTGELFF
. | TRBJ2-1 | TRBV5-1 | TRBD2 | TGCGCCAGCAAGACTAGCGGGGCCTACAATGAGCAGTTCTTC | CASKTSGAYNEQFF
. | TRBJ2-7 | TRBV6-1 | . | TGTGCCAGCAGTCCAGAGGGGGGTCCCTACGAGCAGTACTTC | CASSPEGGPYEQYF
. | TRBJ1-2 | TRBV4-3 | . | TGCGCCAGCAGCCCCGACGGGACGGTGCACGGCTACACCTTC | CASSPDGTVHGYTF
. | TRBJ1-5 | TRBV5-1 | . | TGCGCCAGCAGCCCAGGGCACAGGTTCAATCAGCCCCAGCATTTT | CASSPGHRFNQPQHF
. | TRBJ1-1 | TRBV11-2 | . | TGTGCCAGCAGCTTATTGGGGGCCCCCTCGCCTGAAGCTTTCTTT | CASSLLGAPSPEAFF
. | TRBJ2-7 | TRBV6-5 | TRBD2 | TGTGCCAGCAGTCCCGCTGGGCGGGAGAACTACGAGCAGTACTTC | CASSPAGRENYEQYF
. | TRBJ2-7 | TRBV4-2 | . | TGTGCCAGCAGCCAAGAACCCCGCACCTACGAGCAGTACTTC | CASSQEPRTYEQYF
. | TRBJ2-7 | TRBV19 | TRBD1 | TGTGCCAGTCGGGCGACAGGGAACGCCTACGAGCAGTACTTC | CASRATGNAYEQYF
few | TRBJ2-7 | TRBV4-1 | TRBD2 | TGCGCCAGCAGCCCAAGCGGGGCCGGGACTAGCGGACCGGCCTACGAGCAGTACTTC | CASSPSGAGTSGPAYEQYF
few | TRBJ1-1 | TRBV9 | . | TGTGCCAGCAGCGCAGATCCGAACACTGAAGCTTTCTTT | CASSADPNTEAFF
. | TRBJ1-1 | TRBV25-1 | TRBD1 | TGTGCCAGCAGTGCCCTGGGCAGGGGGACCCCTGAAGCTTTCTTT | CASSALGRGTPEAFF
. | TRBJ1-5 | TRBV9 | . | TGTGCCAGCAGCCCCGACGACAATCAGCCCCAGCATTTT | CASSPDDNQPQHF
. | TRBJ1-2 | TRBV27 | . | TGTGCCAGCAGTTTGGGCCAGGGGTATGGCTACACCTTC | CASSLGQGYGYTF
. | TRBJ2-1 | TRBV6-5 | . | TGTGCCAGCAGTTACAGTTCTTTCTTTGACAATGAGCAGTTCTTC | CASSYSSFFDNEQFF
. | TRBJ2-1 | TRBV9 | TRBD2 | TGTGCCAGCAGCGTGGGACTAGCAGGGAGAAATGAGCAGTTCTTC | CASSVGLAGRNEQFF
. | TRBJ2-1 | TRBV7-9 | TRBD2 | TGTGCCAGCAGCCAGGGCACTGGGCTAGCGGGAGGGCTCGAGCAGTTCTTC | CASSQGTGLAGGLEQFF
once | TRBJ2-7 | TRBV11-2 | . | TGTGCCAGCAGCTCGCGGGACAGCTACGAGCAGTACTTC | CASSSRDSYEQYF
. | TRBJ2-5 | TRBV29-1 | TRBD2 | TGCAGCGTTGTTACTAGCGGGGAGACCCAGTACTTC | CSVVTSGETQYF
. | TRBJ2-5 | TRBV6-5 | . | TGTGCCAGCAGTTACGCTGAGACCCAGTACTTC | CASSYAETQYF
. | TRBJ2-7 | TRBV27 | TRBD2 | TGTGCCAGCAGTCCGGGACTAGCCTCCTACGAGCAGTACTTC | CASSPGLASYEQYF